A single sample gave rise to the 10 T cell receptor beta chains below, sequenced in a study of cytomegalovirus exposure and HLA in healthy donors. The study ran its PCR with 60 Vbeta and 13 Jbeta primers. Some clones are missing from TCRdb's copy, which holds only in-frame ones; the method was immunoSEQ multiplex PCR. Of 72,000 or so clones in the sample, roughly two thirds were seen once. Sequenced input: PBMCs. These receptors originate from a woman aged 50 to 65 in good health and CMV-seronegative.

This clone was seen more than once but under ten times. Other nucleotide sequences from this sample produce the same CDR3. This rearrangement joins TRBV5-1 to TRBJ2-7; D unclear. V was shortened by 0 bases and J by 0 bases, with 7 bases between the two germline ends. The CDR3 is 14 amino acids. Germline CDR1 reads SGHRS; CDR2 reads YFSETQ. The CDR3 loop reads CASSLERSSYEQYF. DNA for the CDR3: TGCGCCAGCAGCTTGGAAAGGAGCTCCTACGAGCAGTACTTC.

This chain links TRBV4-2 with TRBJ1-3; a weak D match, TRBD1 (5 bases). The V gene lost 1 base and the J gene lost 6 bases, with 13 bases spanning the gap. The CDR3 is made up of 15 amino acids. Germline V CDR1 and CDR2: LGHNA, YNFKEQ. The CDR3 DNA reads TGTGCCAGCAGCCAAGCGAAGGGGAACGAAAACACCATATATTTT. It specifies CASSQAKGNENTIYF.

J is TRBJ2-7 and V is TRBV11-3, with TRBD1 as a possible D gene (6 bases). V was clipped by 5 bases and J by 7 bases, with 15 bases between them. The CDR3 is made up of 13 amino acids. Per germline, CDR1 SGHNT and CDR2 YENEEA. CDR3 coding DNA: TGTGCCAGCAGCCTTGCCAGGGGTAGGGAGCAGTACTTC. Protein: CASSLARGREQYF.

The V and J genes are TRBV9 and TRBJ1-2, with 8 positions matching TRBD1. Germline CDR1 is SGDLS and CDR2 is YYNGEE. The CDR3 has 14 amino acids. V dropped 0 bases and J dropped 6; count of bases not matched to a gene: 4. CDR3 in amino acids: CASSVGRGQDGYTF. DNA of the CDR3: TGTGCCAGCAGCGTAGGCAGGGGGCAGGATGGCTACACCTTC.

The table lists this clone with a few counts. The V call is TRBV5-1, the J call TRBJ2-7; D gene ambiguous. CDR1 and CDR2 (germline): SGHRS, YFSETQ. CDR3 length: 16 amino acids. Trimming pared 5 bases from V and 3 bases from J, leaving 21 bases between. The DNA for the CDR3 is TGCGCCAGCAGGATCGCGTCCGGTGGTCCCATCTACGAGCAGTACTTC. Its translation: CASRIASGGPIYEQYF.

This clone was detected a few times. The rearrangement uses TRBV28 and TRBJ1-1; 7 positions agree with TRBD1. This CDR3 has 14 amino acids. Germline V gives CDR1 MDHEN, CDR2 SYDVKM. Trimming removed 6 bases from V and 11 bases from J; junction bases left unmatched: 15. CDR3 region: CASRPTDRVLWAFF. CDR3 nucleotides: TGTGCCAGCAGACCAACCGACAGGGTACTGTGGGCTTTCTTT.

V usage is TRBV14 and J usage is TRBJ2-1; D is perhaps TRBD2 (6 bases). CDR1 and CDR2 from the germline V gene are SGHDN and FVKESK. V lost 2 bases and J 8 bases, leaving 16 bases between the germline ends. This CDR3 contains 15 residues. CDR3 protein: CASSQRSSWGDEQFF. CDR3 nucleotides: TGTGCCAGCAGCCAAAGGTCATCTTGGGGGGATGAGCAGTTCTTC.

This chain connects TRBV28 to TRBJ1-3; 7 bases are shared with TRBD1. CDR1 and CDR2 from the germline V gene are MDHEN and SYDVKM. This CDR3 comprises 17 residues. The V and J ends lost 2 bases and 0 bases, in that order; junction bases with no gene match: 7. Written as DNA, the CDR3 is TGTGCCAGCAGTTTACTCACAGGGGCGCACTCTGGAAACACCATATATTTT. This encodes CASSLLTGAHSGNTIYF. Filled out from reference TRBV28 and TRBJ1-3, the complete variable domain reads DVKVTQSSRYLVKRTGEKVFLECVQDMDHENMFWYRQDPGLGLRLIYFSYDVKMKEKGDIPEGYSVSREKKERFSLILESASTNQTSMYLCASSLLTGAHSGNTIYFGEGSWLTVV.

The count of this clone is one. The CDR3 loop is CASSSNGLAGANTGELFF. The CDR3 region has the DNA TGTGCCAGCAGCTCAAACGGACTAGCGGGTGCGAACACCGGGGAGCTGTTTTTT. V usage is TRBV5-4 and J usage is TRBJ2-2, with TRBD2 matching over 11 bases. Germline-derived CDR1 and CDR2 are SGHNT and YYREEE (reference sequence). The CDR3 is 18 amino acids. V gave up 3 bases and J gave up 0 bases; unmatched junction bases: 7. Drawing the rest from reference TRBV5-4 and TRBJ2-2, the complete variable domain is ETGVTQSPTHLIKTRGQQVTLRCSSQSGHNTVSWYQQALGQGPQFIFQYYREEENGRGNFPPRFSGLQFPNYSSELNVNALELDDSALYLCASSSNGLAGANTGELFFGEGSRLTVL.

This clone has just a few counts. V and J are TRBV5-6 and TRBJ1-1, with D hard to call. With 1 base removed from V and 0 bases from J, the gap between germline ends came to 13 bases. This CDR3 is 16 amino acids long. Germline V gene data show CDR1 as SGHDT and CDR2 as YYEEEE. CDR3 DNA sequence: TGTGCCAGCAGCTTGTACAGCCAAGCCGTGAACACTGAAGCTTTCTTT. This encodes CASSLYSQAVNTEAFF.